What follows describes a single T cell receptor (beta chain). Its specificity is unknown. This sample is part of a study of human CD8 memory T cell subsets. Whole-study findings and limits: Stem-like memory T cell repertoires overlapped minimally with precursor exhausted T cell repertoires. Chao1 estimates indicated that stem-like memory T cells may be more diverse than precursor exhausted T cells.

The CDR3 is made up of 13 amino acids. The germline gives CDR1 SEHNR, CDR2 FQNEAQ (reference sequence). UMI-labeled 5' RACE was used, and it produced the TCR beta libraries. TCRdb reprocessed the 5' RACE reads, keeping one entry per CDR3 protein, no DNA. The sample yields approximately 12,000 distinct CDR3 sequences, of which the top ten take up about 8.6%. This receptor was identified in a human donor in good health. V is TRBV7-9 and J is TRBJ2-7; the D call from TCRdb, TRBD1, cannot be confirmed without DNA. The specimen was CD8+ T cells from PBMCs. CDR3 sequence: CASSFNRASEQYF.